This T cell receptor beta chain derives from a study of CD8 T cells in Susac syndrome. TEMRA cells were FACS-enriched, and CD8+ and CD4+ T cells were isolated negatively. The RNA input was roughly 0.45 to 1 ug, and it was reverse transcribed with random hexamers. The authors amplified TCR beta CDR3 across 54 Vbeta and 13 Jbeta using immunoSEQ multiplex PCR. TCRdb re-called the immunoSEQ multiplex PCR reads with MiXCR, one entry per CDR3 protein. Among some 190,000 distinct CDR3 sequences listed, 95% were seen once. The sequence was collected from a human donor with multiple sclerosis. The sample consisted of CD4+ T cells from PBMCs.

CDR3 loop: CASSPNSFPSEAFF. DNA for the CDR3: TGTGCCAGCTCACCTAACTCGTTCCCAAGTGAAGCTTTCTTT. This chain joins TRBV18 and TRBJ1-1; D remains unclear. The CDR3 totals 14 residues. Germline V gene data show CDR1 as KGHSH and CDR2 as LQKENI. V gave up 3 bases and J gave up 7 bases, with 15 bases separating them.